This is a list of T cell receptor beta chains from one sample in a study of cytomegalovirus exposure and HLA in healthy donors. The table came from immunoSEQ multiplex PCR; TCRdb's copy has only in-frame clones and leaves some out. Found here are just over 95,000 clones, approximately 72% of them singletons; the top ten hold approximately 4%. Source material: PBMCs. These receptors all stem from a woman in her 40s in good health and CMV-seropositive. CDR3s include the opening cysteine and the closing phenylalanine or tryptophan. A D gene is named only where the DNA matches it firmly. Rows may omit the clone size; those that give it use once, few, many or a size class.

. TRBJ2-5 . TRBV6-5 TGTGCCAGCAGTTCTCCATTACAGGGCGAGACCCAGTACTTC CASSSPLQGETQYF
. TRBJ2-7 . TRBV5-1 TGCGCCAGCAGCTTGGCCGCCGGCTCCTACGAGCAGTACTTC CASSLAAGSYEQYF
. TRBJ1-4 . TRBV4-1 TGCGCCAGCAGCCAAGCTGGACAGACTAATGAAAAACTGTTTTTT CASSQAGQTNEKLFF
. TRBJ1-1 . TRBV5-1 TGCGCCAGCAGCTTCCAGGAGAACACTGAAGCTTTCTTT CASSFQENTEAFF
. TRBJ2-1 . TRBV18 TGTGCCAGCTCACCAACTAGCCCTGAGCAGTTCTTC CASSPTSPEQFF
. TRBJ2-1 . TRBV4-1 TGCGCCAGCAGAGGACGGGACGGGAGTTACAATGAGCAGTTCTTC CASRGRDGSYNEQFF
. TRBJ2-7 . TRBV21-1 TGTGCCAGCAGCAAAGACCTCACACGGACTAGCGGGAGAGACGAGCAGTACTTC CASSKDLTRTSGRDEQYF
TRBD1 TRBJ1-5 few TRBV6-5 TGTGCCAGCAGGCCTAGGACAGGGAATCAGCCCCAGCATTTT CASRPRTGNQPQHF
TRBD1 TRBJ2-3 . TRBV18 TGTGCCAGCTCACCACCGACAGGGGGTGACTTTGATACGCAGTATTTT CASSPPTGGDFDTQYF
TRBD2 TRBJ2-7 . TRBV27 TGTGCCAGCAGTAGGACTAGCGGGAGCTACGAGCAGTACTTC CASSRTSGSYEQYF
. TRBJ2-3 . TRBV4-2 TGTGCCAGCAGCCAAGGTGAGCCCAAAGATACGCAGTATTTT CASSQGEPKDTQYF
. TRBJ2-7 . TRBV6-6 TGTGCCAGCAGGTCTTACGGCGGGGCCCTCTGCGAGCAGTACTTC CASRSYGGALCEQYF
. TRBJ2-1 . TRBV12-5 TGTGCTAGTGGTCTATCGGGGTTGGATGAGCAGTTCTTC CASGLSGLDEQFF
TRBD1 TRBJ2-7 . TRBV28 TGTGCCAGCAGTTTATCGGACAGGCCCCCCGAGCAGTACTTC CASSLSDRPPEQYF
TRBD1 TRBJ2-5 . TRBV28 TGTGCCAGCAGTTTAACTGGACAGGGGGCTGTAGAGACCCAGTACTTC CASSLTGQGAVETQYF
TRBD1 TRBJ2-1 once TRBV4-1 TGCGCCAGCAGCACCCGGGACAGGATAAGCTCCTACAATGAGCAGTTCTTC CASSTRDRISSYNEQFF
. TRBJ2-7 once TRBV28 TGTGCCAGCAGTTCCCGTGTTAGCGCCTACTCCTACGAGCAGTACTTC CASSSRVSAYSYEQYF
. TRBJ2-4 . TRBV19 TGTGCCAGTAGCTTCCAGGGTAGGGCAGCCAAAAACATTCAGTACTTC CASSFQGRAAKNIQYF
TRBD2 TRBJ2-7 . TRBV5-1 TGCGCCAGCAGCCCGTCGACTAGCGGGAGGCCGGGCGAGCAGTACTTC CASSPSTSGRPGEQYF
. TRBJ2-7 . TRBV11-3 TGTGCCAGCAGCTTAGATGGGGCGGTTGGGCAGTACTTC CASSLDGAVGQYF